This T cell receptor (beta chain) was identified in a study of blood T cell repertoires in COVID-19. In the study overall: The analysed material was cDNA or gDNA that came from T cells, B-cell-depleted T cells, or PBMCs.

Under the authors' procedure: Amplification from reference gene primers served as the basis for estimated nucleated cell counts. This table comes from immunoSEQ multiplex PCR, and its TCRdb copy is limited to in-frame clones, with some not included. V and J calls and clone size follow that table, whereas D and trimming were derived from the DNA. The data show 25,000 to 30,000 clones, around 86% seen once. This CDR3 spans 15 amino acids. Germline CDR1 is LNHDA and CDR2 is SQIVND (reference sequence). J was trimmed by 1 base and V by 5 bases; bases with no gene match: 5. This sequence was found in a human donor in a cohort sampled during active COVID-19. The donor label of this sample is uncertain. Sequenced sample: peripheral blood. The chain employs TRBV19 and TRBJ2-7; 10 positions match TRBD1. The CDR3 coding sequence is TGTGCCAGTAGTCTTCGACAGGGGGCTTCCTACGAGCAGTACTTC. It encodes CASSLRQGASYEQYF.